These 9 T cell receptor beta chains originate from one sample sequenced in a study of early T cells in non-severe SARS-CoV-2 infection. TCRdb used MiXCR to reprocess the 5' RACE reads, holding one entry per CDR3 protein. The data contain around 80,000 distinct CDR3 sequences, 10% of them seen just once; the ten biggest clones take up approximately 8%. The specimen comprised whole blood, sampled at baseline. All receptors come from an adult who was a healthcare worker with PCR-confirmed SARS-CoV-2 infection or an uninfected control (not recorded which).

This clonotype is medium-sized. The chain is built from TRBV6-2 or TRBV6-3 and TRBJ2-7; 7 bases align to TRBD2. This CDR3 is 13 amino acids long. In germline, CDR1 is MNHEY, CDR2 SVGEGT. The trim removed 8 bases at V and 6 bases at J, leaving 10 bases unmatched. The CDR3 coding sequence is TGTGCCAGCGGCGGGAGTGACCTGGGCGAGCAGTACTTC. It codes for CASGGSDLGEQYF.

This clonotype was counted at least ten times. The chain couples TRBV20-1 to TRBJ2-1; no clear D. Per the germline V gene, CDR1 is DFQATT and CDR2 is SNEGSKA (reference sequence). Trimming stripped 3 bases from V and 4 bases from J, with 10 bases between. The CDR3 has 13 amino acids. Written as DNA, the CDR3 is TGCAGTGCTAGTAAATCCTTATACAATGAGCAGTTCTTC. This codes for CSASKSLYNEQFF.

The genes are TRBV27 and TRBJ2-3; TRBD1 aligns across 7 bases. Germline V lookup: CDR1 MNHEY, CDR2 SMNVEV (reference sequence). Trimming removed 5 bases from V and 1 base from J; junction bases left unmatched: 9. The CDR3 is 16 residues long. In DNA form, the CDR3 reads TGTGCCAGCAGTCCAGGGACAGTTCCGCGCACAGATACGCAGTATTTT. Its translation: CASSPGTVPRTDTQYF.

The chain combines TRBV11-2 with TRBJ2-1; D uncertain. The V and J ends lost 4 bases and 11 bases respectively, with 12 bases between them. Germline V lookup: CDR1 SGHAT, CDR2 FQNNGV. CDR3 length: 12 amino acids. The CDR3 reads CASSSPSRKQFF. In DNA form, the CDR3 reads TGTGCCAGCAGCTCGCCGTCTCGCAAGCAGTTCTTC.

This clonotype has a handful of counts. The V call is TRBV28, the J call TRBJ2-3; either TRBD1 or TRBD2 may fit D (5 bases each). Looked up from germline, CDR1 is MDHEN and CDR2 is SYDVKM. V lost 6 bases to trimming and J lost 4 bases, with 11 bases between them. The CDR3 consists of 13 residues. The CDR3 loop reads CASSVTGPDTQYF. The DNA for the CDR3 is TGTGCCAGCAGCGTCACGGGGCCAGATACGCAGTATTTT.

This clonotype was counted a few times. The chain employs TRBV19 and TRBJ2-3; the D gene is possibly TRBD1 (6 bases). The CDR3 contains 13 residues. V lost 6 bases and J lost 0, with 7 bases in between. CDR1 is LNHDA, CDR2 SQIVND, per germline (reference sequence). The DNA of the CDR3 is TGTGCCAGTAGACAGGGAAGCACAGATACGCAGTATTTT. Translating it yields CASRQGSTDTQYF.

This chain links TRBV7-9 with TRBJ2-1; D possibly corresponds to TRBD1 (5 bases). Trimming took off 5 bases at V and 5 bases at J, with 13 bases between the two ends. The CDR3 contains 14 residues. Germline values: CDR1 SEHNR, CDR2 FQNEAQ (reference sequence). CDR3 amino acids: CASSAGHRDNEQFF. CDR3 in DNA: TGTGCCAGCAGCGCCGGACACAGAGACAATGAGCAGTTCTTC.

This clonotype was picked up many times. The chain is built from TRBV5-1 and TRBJ2-3; weak D call: TRBD1 (6 bases). Germline CDR1 and CDR2: SGHRS and YFSETQ. The V end was cut by 5 bases, the J end by 2 bases, with 12 bases between. This CDR3 comprises 14 residues. The CDR3 protein is CASRRDTTTDTQYF. Written as DNA, the CDR3 is TGCGCCAGCAGGAGGGACACTACCACAGATACGCAGTATTTT.

V is TRBV11-2 and J is TRBJ1-1, with D hard to call. The length of the CDR3 is 13 residues. CDR1 and CDR2 from the germline V gene are SGHAT and FQNNGV. V was pared by 3 bases and J by 1 base, with 6 bases between. The DNA of the CDR3 is TGTGCCAGCAGCTTTGCAGGGAACACTGAAGCTTTCTTT. Its protein product is CASSFAGNTEAFF. Full variable domain (rest looked up from reference TRBV11-2 and TRBJ1-1): EAGVAQSPRYKIIEKRQSVAFWCNPISGHATLYWYQQILGQGPKLLIQFQNNGVVDDSQLPKDRFSAERLKGVDSTLKIQPAKLEDSAVYLCASSFAGNTEAFFGQGTRLTVV.